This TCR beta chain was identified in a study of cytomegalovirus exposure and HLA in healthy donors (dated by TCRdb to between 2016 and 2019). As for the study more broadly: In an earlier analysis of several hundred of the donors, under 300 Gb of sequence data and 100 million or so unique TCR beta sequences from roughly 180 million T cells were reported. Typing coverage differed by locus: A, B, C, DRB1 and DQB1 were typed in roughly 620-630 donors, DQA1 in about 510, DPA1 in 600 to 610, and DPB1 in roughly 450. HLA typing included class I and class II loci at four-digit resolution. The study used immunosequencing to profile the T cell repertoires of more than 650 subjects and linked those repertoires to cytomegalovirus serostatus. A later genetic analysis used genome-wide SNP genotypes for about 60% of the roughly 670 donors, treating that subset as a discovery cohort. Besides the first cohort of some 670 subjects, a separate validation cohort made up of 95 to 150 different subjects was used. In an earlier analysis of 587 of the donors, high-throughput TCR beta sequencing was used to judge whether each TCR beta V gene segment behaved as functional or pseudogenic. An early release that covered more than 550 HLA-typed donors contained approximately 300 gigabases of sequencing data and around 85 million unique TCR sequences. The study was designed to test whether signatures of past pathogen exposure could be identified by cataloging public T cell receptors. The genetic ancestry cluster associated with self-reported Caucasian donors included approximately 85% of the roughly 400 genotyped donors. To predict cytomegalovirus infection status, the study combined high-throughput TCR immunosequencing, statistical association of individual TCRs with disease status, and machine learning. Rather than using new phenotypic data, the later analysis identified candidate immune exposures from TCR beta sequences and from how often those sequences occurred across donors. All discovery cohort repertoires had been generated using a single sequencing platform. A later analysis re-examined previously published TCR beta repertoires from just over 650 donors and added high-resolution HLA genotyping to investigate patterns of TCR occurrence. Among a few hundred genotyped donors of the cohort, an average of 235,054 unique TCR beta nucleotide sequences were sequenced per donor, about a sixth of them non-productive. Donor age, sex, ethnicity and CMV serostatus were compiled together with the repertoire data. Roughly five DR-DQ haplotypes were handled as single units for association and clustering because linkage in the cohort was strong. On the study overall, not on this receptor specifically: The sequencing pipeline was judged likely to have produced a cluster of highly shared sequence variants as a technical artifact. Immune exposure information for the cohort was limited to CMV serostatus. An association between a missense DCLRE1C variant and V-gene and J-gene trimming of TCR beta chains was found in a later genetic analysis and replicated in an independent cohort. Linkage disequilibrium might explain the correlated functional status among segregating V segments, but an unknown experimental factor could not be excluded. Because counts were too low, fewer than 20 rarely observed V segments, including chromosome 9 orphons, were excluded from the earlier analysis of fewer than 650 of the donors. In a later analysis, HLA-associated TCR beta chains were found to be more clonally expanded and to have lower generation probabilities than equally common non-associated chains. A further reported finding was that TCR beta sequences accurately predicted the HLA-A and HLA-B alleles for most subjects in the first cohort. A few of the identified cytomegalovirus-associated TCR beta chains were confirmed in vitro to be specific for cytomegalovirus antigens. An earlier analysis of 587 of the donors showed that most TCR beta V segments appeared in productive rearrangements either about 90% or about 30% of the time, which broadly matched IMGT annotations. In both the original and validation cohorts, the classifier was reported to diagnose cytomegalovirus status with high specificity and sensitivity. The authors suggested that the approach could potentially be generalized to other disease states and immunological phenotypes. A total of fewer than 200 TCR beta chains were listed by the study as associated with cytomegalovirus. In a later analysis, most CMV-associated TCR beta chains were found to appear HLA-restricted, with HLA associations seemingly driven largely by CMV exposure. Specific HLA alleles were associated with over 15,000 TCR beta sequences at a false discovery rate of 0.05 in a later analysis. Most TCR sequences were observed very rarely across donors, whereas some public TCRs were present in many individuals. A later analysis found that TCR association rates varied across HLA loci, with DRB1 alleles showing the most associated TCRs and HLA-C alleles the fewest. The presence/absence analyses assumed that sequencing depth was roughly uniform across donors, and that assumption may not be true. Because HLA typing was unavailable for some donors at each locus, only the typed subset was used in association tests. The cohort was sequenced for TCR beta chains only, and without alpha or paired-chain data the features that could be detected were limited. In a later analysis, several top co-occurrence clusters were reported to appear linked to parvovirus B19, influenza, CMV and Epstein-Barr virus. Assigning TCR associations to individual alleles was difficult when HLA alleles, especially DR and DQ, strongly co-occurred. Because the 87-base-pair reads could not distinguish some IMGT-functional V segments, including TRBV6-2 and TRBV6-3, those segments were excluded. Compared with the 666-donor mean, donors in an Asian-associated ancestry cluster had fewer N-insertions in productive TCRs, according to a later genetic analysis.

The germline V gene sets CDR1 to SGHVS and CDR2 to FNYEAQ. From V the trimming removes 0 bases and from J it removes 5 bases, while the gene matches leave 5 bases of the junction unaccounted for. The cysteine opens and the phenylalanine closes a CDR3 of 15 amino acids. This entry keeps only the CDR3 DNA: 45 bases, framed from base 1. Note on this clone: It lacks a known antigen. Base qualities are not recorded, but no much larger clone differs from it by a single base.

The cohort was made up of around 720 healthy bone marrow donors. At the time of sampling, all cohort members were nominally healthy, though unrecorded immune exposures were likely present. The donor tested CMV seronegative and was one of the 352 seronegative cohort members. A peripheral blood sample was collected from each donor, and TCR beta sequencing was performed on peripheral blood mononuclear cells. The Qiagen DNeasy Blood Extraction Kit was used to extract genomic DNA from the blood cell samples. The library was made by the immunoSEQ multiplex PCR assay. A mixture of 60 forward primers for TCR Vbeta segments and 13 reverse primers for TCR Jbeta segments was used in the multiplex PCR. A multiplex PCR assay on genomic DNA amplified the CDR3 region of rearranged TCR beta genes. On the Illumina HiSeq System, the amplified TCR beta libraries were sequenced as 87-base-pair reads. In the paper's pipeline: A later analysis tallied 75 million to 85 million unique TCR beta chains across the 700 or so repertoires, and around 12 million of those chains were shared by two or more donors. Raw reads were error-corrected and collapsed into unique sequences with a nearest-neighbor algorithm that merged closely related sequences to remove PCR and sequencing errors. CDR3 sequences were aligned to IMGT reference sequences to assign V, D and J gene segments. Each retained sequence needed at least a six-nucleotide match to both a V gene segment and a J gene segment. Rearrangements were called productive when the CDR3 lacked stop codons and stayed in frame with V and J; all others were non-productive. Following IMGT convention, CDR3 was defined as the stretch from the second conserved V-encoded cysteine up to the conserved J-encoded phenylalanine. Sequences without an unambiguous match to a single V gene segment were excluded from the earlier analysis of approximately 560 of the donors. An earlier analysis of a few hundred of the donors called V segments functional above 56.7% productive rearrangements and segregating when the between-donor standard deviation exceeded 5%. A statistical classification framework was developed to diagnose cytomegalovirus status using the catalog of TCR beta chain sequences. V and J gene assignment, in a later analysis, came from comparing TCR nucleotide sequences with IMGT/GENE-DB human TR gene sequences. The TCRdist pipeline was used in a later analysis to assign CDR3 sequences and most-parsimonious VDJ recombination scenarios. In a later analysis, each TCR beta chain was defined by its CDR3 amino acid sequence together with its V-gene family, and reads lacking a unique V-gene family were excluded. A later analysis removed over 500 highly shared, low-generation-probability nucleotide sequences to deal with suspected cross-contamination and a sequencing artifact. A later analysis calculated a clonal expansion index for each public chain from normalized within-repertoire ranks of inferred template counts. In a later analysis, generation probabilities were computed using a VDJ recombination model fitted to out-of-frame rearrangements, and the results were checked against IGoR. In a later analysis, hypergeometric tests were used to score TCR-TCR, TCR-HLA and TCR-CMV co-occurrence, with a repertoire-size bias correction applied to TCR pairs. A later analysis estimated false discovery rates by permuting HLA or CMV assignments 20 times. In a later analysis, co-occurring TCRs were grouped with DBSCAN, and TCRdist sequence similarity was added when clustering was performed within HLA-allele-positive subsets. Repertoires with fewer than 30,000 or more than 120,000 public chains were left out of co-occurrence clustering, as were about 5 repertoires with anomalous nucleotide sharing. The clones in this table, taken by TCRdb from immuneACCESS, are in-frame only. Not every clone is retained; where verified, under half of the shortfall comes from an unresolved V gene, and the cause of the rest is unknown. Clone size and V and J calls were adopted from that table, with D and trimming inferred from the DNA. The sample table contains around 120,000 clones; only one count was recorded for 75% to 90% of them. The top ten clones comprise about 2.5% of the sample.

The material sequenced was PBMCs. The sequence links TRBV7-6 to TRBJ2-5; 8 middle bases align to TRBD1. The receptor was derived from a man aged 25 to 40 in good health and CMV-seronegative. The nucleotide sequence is TGTGCCAGCAGCTTAGCTGCCGGGACAGGTGAGACCCAGTACTTC. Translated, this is CASSLAAGTGETQYF.